Only one count was recorded for the clone carrying this T cell receptor beta chain. Its cognate antigen is unknown. This record belongs to a study of cytomegalovirus exposure and HLA in healthy donors. Study findings and constraints: There were under 200 TCR beta chains listed as cytomegalovirus-associated.

PCR used 60 Vbeta primers and 13 Jbeta primers. Data came from immunoSEQ multiplex PCR; TCRdb stores just in-frame clones and leaves some out. The table shows about 130,000 clones, with roughly 80% occurring only once. Germline V gene lookup returns CDR1 SGHNT and CDR2 YENEEA. Trimming left V 5 bases short and J 6 bases short, with 20 bases between. The CDR3 is 16 amino acids. The specimen sequenced was PBMCs. This clonotype originated in a man aged 25 to 45 in good health and CMV-seropositive. The J gene is TRBJ1-5, the V gene TRBV11-3; D not certain. CDR3 DNA: TGTGCCAGCAGCCCAGTGAAACCGTCCCCCTGTCAGCCCCAGCATTTT. Translating gives CASSPVKPSPCQPQHF.